Sequencing of this T cell receptor (beta chain) was carried out in a study of identical twins. Template switching added a universal primer binding site, and final cDNA carried unique molecular identifiers. Using its own MiXCR run on the 5' RACE reads, TCRdb lists one record per CDR3 protein. The profile covers 1.5 million to 2 million distinct CDR3 sequences, with roughly 35% appearing a single time and about 0.3% taken by the ten largest. In this sample, this clonotype turned up a few times. What it binds is not known. Donors uniformly comprised healthy Caucasians. Findings and limits, study-wide: Within cord blood, abundant beta clonotypes carried fewer insertions, but memory repertoires showed no such trend. It was cross-sectional statistical analysis, not following the same donors, that the conclusions relied on.

This TCR came from a newborn girl in good health. The sample comprised cord blood.

In DNA form, the CDR3 reads TGTGCCAGCAGACCCAACCTGGACAGGGTGGGCTACGAGCAGTACTTC. Translating it yields CASRPNLDRVGYEQYF. The chain links TRBV2 to TRBJ2-7, with 8 bases matching TRBD1. CDR3 length equals 16 residues. Germline CDR1 reads SNHLY; CDR2 reads FYNNEI. The V gene end was trimmed by 6 bases and the J gene end by 3 bases; junction bases not matched to a gene: 13.